These 20 T cell receptor beta chains were sequenced from one sample in a study of beta chain features in type 1 diabetes. Sequencing targeted expressed TCRB transcripts, as all isolated RNA had been reverse transcribed. Here immunoSEQ multiplex PCR was the method, and the copy in TCRdb shows in-frame clones only, minus some. The table shows 350,000 or so clones, with about 19% occurring only once. Input material: naive CD4+ T cells from blood. The receptor source for this set is a woman aged 18-30 years in good health.

This clone was seen a handful of times. The chain combines TRBV5-4 with TRBJ2-2, with D perhaps matching TRBD1 (5 bases). CDR3 size: 12 residues. The germline V gene has CDR1 SGHNT and CDR2 YYREEE (reference sequence). The ends were cut back, 7 bases at V and 5 bases at J, with 9 bases in the middle. DNA of the CDR3: TGTGCCAGCCACAGGTCGACCGGGGAGCTGTTTTTT. It translates to CASHRSTGELFF.

The rearrangement links TRBV28 to TRBJ2-3; 7 positions agree with TRBD1. With V trimmed by 5 bases and J by 4 bases, 12 bases remained unmatched. Germline loops: CDR1 MDHEN, CDR2 SYDVKM. The CDR3 sequence is 16 residues long. CDR3 sequence (DNA): TGTGCCAGCAGTCTACAGGGGAAATCGGCATCAGATACGCAGTATTTT. This encodes CASSLQGKSASDTQYF.

V is TRBV9 and J is TRBJ1-5, with 8 bases lining up with TRBD1. J lost 6 bases, V lost 0 bases, and 8 bases had no gene match. This CDR3 is 16 amino acids long. Per the germline V gene, CDR1 is SGDLS and CDR2 is YYNGEE. CDR3 loop: CASSVDAGGAGQPQHF. The CDR3 DNA is TGTGCCAGCAGCGTAGATGCAGGGGGCGCGGGTCAGCCCCAGCATTTT.

This chain connects TRBV7-9 to TRBJ1-2; TRBD1 might be the D (5 bases). V lost 5 bases, J lost 9 bases, and 16 bases lay in between. Germline values: CDR1 SEHNR, CDR2 FQNEAQ (reference sequence). The length of the CDR3 is 13 residues. The CDR3 bases are TGTGCCAGCAGCGCGGAGTATGGGGCAAGCTACACCTTC. It is translated as CASSAEYGASYTF.

The chain employs TRBV9 and TRBJ2-1, with 9 positions matching TRBD2. Looked up from germline, CDR1 is SGDLS and CDR2 is YYNGEE. This CDR3 is 16 amino acids long. V lost 4 bases and J lost 5; bases outside the gene matches: 10. The CDR3 DNA follows: TGTGCCAGCAGCCTCGATAGCGGGAGATCCAACAATGAGCAGTTCTTC. Residues: CASSLDSGRSNNEQFF. The full variable domain, with the rest looked up from reference TRBV9 and TRBJ2-1, is DSGVTQTPKHLITATGQRVTLRCSPRSGDLSVYWYQQSLDQGLQFLIQYYNGEERAKGNILERFSAQQFPDLHSELNLSSLELGDSALYFCASSLDSGRSNNEQFFGPGTRLTVL.

This clone has a handful of counts. V usage is TRBV5-1 and J usage is TRBJ2-5, with a possible D match to TRBD2 (6 bases). Germline CDR1 reads SGHRS; CDR2 reads YFSETQ. Trimming shortened V by 7 bases and J by 5 bases, and 18 bases separated the two germline ends. The CDR3 runs to 14 residues. This CDR3 reads CASVLAGPRETQYF. The CDR3 DNA is TGCGCCAGCGTTTTGGCGGGACCTAGGGAGACCCAGTACTTC.

This clone has a handful of counts. The V and J genes are TRBV4-2 and TRBJ1-2; the match to TRBD1 covers 7 bases. Germline V gives CDR1 LGHNA, CDR2 YNFKEQ. V gave up 3 bases and J gave up 0 bases; unmatched junction bases: 7. CDR3 length equals 16 residues. DNA of the CDR3: TGTGCCAGCAGCCAGACAGGGCAACCTTCTAACTATGGCTACACCTTC. The encoded protein is CASSQTGQPSNYGYTF.

This chain joins TRBV4-2 and TRBJ1-2; D possibly corresponds to TRBD1 (5 bases). V lost 0 bases, J lost 4 bases, and 12 bases lay in between. CDR1 is LGHNA, CDR2 YNFKEQ, per germline. The CDR3 runs 15 residues. CDR3 sequence reads: CASSQDNGHFYGYTF. The CDR3 coding sequence is TGTGCCAGCAGCCAAGATAACGGACACTTCTATGGCTACACCTTC.

A few counts support this clone. CDR3 amino acids: CSVQAGASQPQHF. CDR3 DNA sequence: TGCAGCGTCCAGGCGGGGGCGAGTCAGCCCCAGCATTTT. The rearrangement links TRBV29-1 to TRBJ1-5, with D possibly matching TRBD1 (6 bases). V lost 6 bases and J 6 bases, leaving 15 bases between the germline ends. CDR1 is SQVTM, CDR2 ANQGSEA, per germline. The CDR3 runs 13 residues.

V gene TRBV4-1 combines with J gene TRBJ2-7; possible D gene TRBD2, 6 bases. The CDR3 spans 13 residues. Germline V gives CDR1 MGHRA, CDR2 YSYEKL. V lost 4 bases and J lost 4, with 11 bases in between. The CDR3, as DNA: TGCGCCAGCAGCCGCACTAGCCGGTACGAGCAGTACTTC. The encoded protein is CASSRTSRYEQYF.

This clone appeared a few times. The chain employs TRBV9 and TRBJ2-1; 13 bases match TRBD2. J gave up 7 bases and V 3 bases, and 4 bases lay outside the gene matches. The CDR3 spans 15 residues. Germline V gives CDR1 SGDLS, CDR2 YYNGEE. The DNA for the CDR3 is TGTGCCAGCAGCGGTGGACTAGCGGGGGTTAATGAGCAGTTCTTC. Translated: CASSGGLAGVNEQFF.

The chain combines TRBV11-2 with TRBJ1-5; D possibly corresponds to TRBD1 (6 bases). Germline V gene lookup returns CDR1 SGHAT and CDR2 FQNNGV. The V end was cut by 5 bases, the J end by 0 bases, with 8 bases between. The CDR3 covers 14 residues. Written as DNA, the CDR3 is TGTGCCAGCAGCGGGGGCTATAGCAATCAGCCCCAGCATTTT. As protein: CASSGGYSNQPQHF.

This clone was detected only a few times. CDR3 amino acids: CASSPGQGARYNEQFF. The DNA of the CDR3 is TGTGCCAGCAGTCCCGGACAGGGGGCACGATACAATGAGCAGTTCTTC. The rearrangement uses TRBV5-4 and TRBJ2-1, with 11 nucleotides matching TRBD1. The CDR3 is made up of 16 amino acids. Trimming at V came to 5 bases and at J to 4 bases, leaving 8 bases not matched to a gene. Germline V CDR1 and CDR2: SGHNT, YYREEE (reference sequence).

The chain couples TRBV5-1 to TRBJ1-4; D gene ambiguous. The CDR3 totals 15 residues. The V gene lost 0 bases and the J gene lost 8 bases, with 14 bases spanning the gap. Germline loops: CDR1 SGHRS, CDR2 YFSETQ. CDR3 nucleotides: TGCGCCAGCAGCTTGGGTTCCCGGAGGGAGGAAAAACTGTTTTTT. It translates to CASSLGSRREEKLFF.

With regard to this clone: The junction and the germline gene differ at one end; a read error may be behind it. The rearrangement joins TRBV7-2 to TRBJ2-2; D is tentatively TRBD1 or TRBD2 (5 bases each). The CDR3 covers 14 residues. The germline CDR1 and CDR2 sequences are SGHTA and FQGNSA. The CDR3 region has the DNA TGTGCCCGCAGGGCGGGTTCGAACACCGGGGAGCTGTTTTTT. Protein: CARRAGSNTGELFF.

This clone was detected once. The rearrangement uses TRBV9 and TRBJ2-7; tentatively, D is TRBD2 (6 bases). Germline-derived CDR1 and CDR2 are SGDLS and YYNGEE. The ends were cut back, 0 bases at V and 3 bases at J, with 13 bases in the middle. The CDR3 consists of 15 residues. For the CDR3, the DNA is TGTGCCAGCAGCGTAGGGCCTAGCGAGAACTACGAGCAGTACTTC. Translated, it gives CASSVGPSENYEQYF.

The V call is TRBV5-1, the J call TRBJ2-1, with 11 bases identical to TRBD2. Germline values: CDR1 SGHRS, CDR2 YFSETQ. The trim removed 6 bases at V and 9 bases at J, leaving 8 bases unmatched. The CDR3 totals 14 residues. CDR3 sequence: CASTRTSGSPEQFF. In nucleotides, the CDR3 is TGCGCCAGCACCCGGACTAGCGGGTCGCCTGAGCAGTTCTTC.

The gene calls are TRBV7-9 and TRBJ1-5; D ambiguous. Germline loops: CDR1 SEHNR, CDR2 FQNEAQ (reference sequence). The CDR3 contains 13 residues. Trimming took 5 bases from V and 4 from J, leaving 9 bases between them. The CDR3 region has the DNA TGTGCCAGCAGCAGACAAGAAAATCAGCCCCAGCATTTT. Amino acid sequence: CASSRQENQPQHF.

This clone was detected only a few times. This chain joins TRBV10-3 and TRBJ1-1; a possible D gene is TRBD1 (5 bases). This CDR3 is 11 amino acids long. From germline, CDR1 is ENHRY and CDR2 SYGVKD. V lost 4 bases, J lost 6 bases, and 6 bases lay in between. The CDR3 DNA reads as TGTGCCATCAGTGGCAGGGCTGAAGCTTTCTTT. As protein: CAISGRAEAFF.

This clone was found a few times. V usage is TRBV6-5 and J usage is TRBJ2-7; possible D gene TRBD1, 7 bases. The CDR3 extends over 14 amino acids. V gave up 7 bases and J gave up 4 bases, with 17 bases separating them. From germline, CDR1 is MNHEY and CDR2 SVGAGI. CDR3 loop: CASTSQGGPYEQYF. CDR3 nucleotide sequence: TGTGCCAGCACCTCCCAGGGGGGACCTTACGAGCAGTACTTC.